A selection of T cell receptor beta chains follows, all from one sample in a study of blood T cell repertoires in COVID-19. The assay was immunoSEQ multiplex PCR, and TCRdb's table has in-frame clones only and misses some. The table has some 140,000 clones, 60% to 80% seen once. The specimen was peripheral blood. All receptors derive from a man aged 55 to 69 who had recovered from COVID-19. The CDR3 runs from the conserved cysteine through the conserved F or W. A D gene is named only where the DNA matches it firmly. Some rows mark clone size as missing; the rest say once, few, many or name a class of expanded clone.

>TRBD2|TRBV11-2|few|TRBJ2-1
TGTGCCAGCAGCGAATTAGCGGGCTTTTACAATGAGCAGTTCTTC
CASSELAGFYNEQFF
>-|TRBV5-1|-|TRBJ1-5
TGCGCCAGCAGCCTAACCGGGAGTTACAGCAATCAGCCCCAGCATTTT
CASSLTGSYSNQPQHF
>TRBD2|TRBV19|few|TRBJ2-3
TGTGCCAGTAGTCCTAGGACTAGCGGGAGAGGAGATACGCAGTATTTT
CASSPRTSGRGDTQYF
>-|TRBV1|-|TRBJ1-4
TGCACCAGCAGCCGCAGGGGCCTGTTTTTT
CTSSRRGLFF
>-|TRBV5-5|-|TRBJ2-7
TGTGCCAGCAGCCGGGACATAGGGTCCTACGAGCAGTACTTC
CASSRDIGSYEQYF
>-|TRBV3-1/TRBV3-2|-|TRBJ1-2
TGTGCCAGCAGCCAAGGACGGGGAAACTATGGCTACACCTTC
CASSQGRGNYGYTF
>-|TRBV7-8|once|TRBJ2-5
TGTGCCAGCAGCTTAGCGGTGGGCTACCAAGAGACCCAGTACTTC
CASSLAVGYQETQYF
>TRBD1|TRBV6-4|-|TRBJ2-1
TGTGCCAGCAGTCGACAGGGGATAGGTGAGCAGTTCTTC
CASSRQGIGEQFF
>-|TRBV7-9|-|TRBJ2-1
TGTGCCAGCAGCTTGATGGCAGACTACAATGAGCAGTTCTTC
CASSLMADYNEQFF
>-|TRBV21-1|-|TRBJ2-2
TGTGCCAGCAGTAGAGGCACGGGGGGGATTGGCACCGGGGAGCTGTTTTTT
CASSRGTGGIGTGELFF
>-|TRBV5-1|-|TRBJ2-2
TGCGCCAGCAGCTTGGGACAGAGTACCGGGGAGCTGTTTTTT
CASSLGQSTGELFF
>-|TRBV6-2/TRBV6-3|-|TRBJ1-1
TGTGCCAGCAGTTTTCAGGGCAACACTGAAGCTTTCTTT
CASSFQGNTEAFF
>TRBD2|TRBV7-2|once|TRBJ2-3
TGTGCCAGCAGCTTAGGAGCGGGGGGGCCTTATTTT
CASSLGAGGPYF
>-|TRBV7-9|-|TRBJ2-1
TGTGCCAGCAGCTTAGTCTCAGGTACCTACAATGAGCAGTTCTTC
CASSLVSGTYNEQFF
>TRBD2|TRBV7-2|few|TRBJ2-1
TGTGCCAGCAGCGGTACGACTAGCGGGGGGGCGAATGAGCAGTTCTTC
CASSGTTSGGANEQFF